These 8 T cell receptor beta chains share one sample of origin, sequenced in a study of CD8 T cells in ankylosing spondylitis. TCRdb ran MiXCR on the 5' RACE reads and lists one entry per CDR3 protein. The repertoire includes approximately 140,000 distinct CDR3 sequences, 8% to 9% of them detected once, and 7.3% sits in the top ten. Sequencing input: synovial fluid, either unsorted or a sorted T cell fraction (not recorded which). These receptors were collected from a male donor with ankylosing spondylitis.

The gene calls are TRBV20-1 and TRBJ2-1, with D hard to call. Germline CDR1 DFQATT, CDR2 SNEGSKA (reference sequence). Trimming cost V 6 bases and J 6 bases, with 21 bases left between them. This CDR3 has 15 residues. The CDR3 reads CSALNPSLYGNEQFF. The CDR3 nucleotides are TGCAGTGCCCTAAACCCCTCTCTTTACGGCAATGAGCAGTTCTTC.

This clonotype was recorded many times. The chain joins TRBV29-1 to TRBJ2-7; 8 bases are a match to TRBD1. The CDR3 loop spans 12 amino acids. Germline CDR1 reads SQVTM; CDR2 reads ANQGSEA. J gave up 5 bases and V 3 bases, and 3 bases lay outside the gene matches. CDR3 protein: CSVDDRGDEQYF. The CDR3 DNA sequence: TGCAGCGTTGACGACAGGGGCGACGAGCAGTACTTC.

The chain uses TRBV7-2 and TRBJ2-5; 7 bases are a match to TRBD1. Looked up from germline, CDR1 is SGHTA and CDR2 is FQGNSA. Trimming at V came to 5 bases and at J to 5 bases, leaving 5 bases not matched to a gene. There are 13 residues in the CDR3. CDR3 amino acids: CASSPFRGETQYF. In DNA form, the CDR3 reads TGTGCCAGCAGCCCGTTCAGGGGGGAGACCCAGTACTTC.

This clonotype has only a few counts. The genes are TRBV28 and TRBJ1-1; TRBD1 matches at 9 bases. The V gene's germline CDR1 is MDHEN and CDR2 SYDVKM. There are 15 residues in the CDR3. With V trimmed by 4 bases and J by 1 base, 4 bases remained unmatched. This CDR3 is CASSSPTGGNTEAFF. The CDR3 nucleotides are TGTGCCAGCAGTTCCCCGACAGGGGGGAACACTGAAGCTTTCTTT.

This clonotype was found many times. The CDR3: CSVVWAPRGYNEQFF. For the CDR3, the DNA is TGCAGCGTTGTGTGGGCCCCTCGGGGTTACAATGAGCAGTTCTTC. The V and J genes are TRBV29-1 and TRBJ2-1, with D maybe TRBD2 (5 bases). V lost 4 bases and J lost 4, with 17 bases in between. Germline V lookup: CDR1 SQVTM, CDR2 ANQGSEA. The CDR3 extends over 15 amino acids.

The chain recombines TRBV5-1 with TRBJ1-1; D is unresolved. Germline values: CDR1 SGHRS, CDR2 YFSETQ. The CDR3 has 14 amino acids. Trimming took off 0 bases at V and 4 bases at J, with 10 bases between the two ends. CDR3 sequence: CASSLEAGITEAFF. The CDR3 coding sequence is TGCGCCAGCAGCTTGGAGGCGGGGATCACTGAAGCTTTCTTT.

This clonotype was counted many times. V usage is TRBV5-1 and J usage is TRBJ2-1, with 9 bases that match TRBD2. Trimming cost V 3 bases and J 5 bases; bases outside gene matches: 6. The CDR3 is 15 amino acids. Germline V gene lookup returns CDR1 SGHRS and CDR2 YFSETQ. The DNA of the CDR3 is TGCGCCAGCAGCTGGTTAGCGGGGGCCCACAATGAGCAGTTCTTC. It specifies CASSWLAGAHNEQFF.

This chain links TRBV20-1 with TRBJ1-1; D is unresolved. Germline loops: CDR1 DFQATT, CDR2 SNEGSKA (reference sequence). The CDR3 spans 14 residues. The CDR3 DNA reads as TGCAGCTCCGGCCGGCACTCTCCGAACACTGAAGCTTTCTTT. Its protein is CSSGRHSPNTEAFF.